The source of this T cell receptor (beta chain) is a study of vaccination and CD4 T cells after COVID-19. Turning to the study itself: Stimuli were overlapping spike peptide pools of SARS-CoV-2 and three common cold coronaviruses (HCoV-NL63, HCoV-OC43, HCoV-229E). Study-wide results and caveats: A relatively small number of convalescent patients were studied, and no early post-infection timepoints were included.

The treatment: approximately 9-day PBMC culture with coronavirus spike peptide pools or control peptides (ViraFEST assay). Researchers collected the unexposed donor's CD4+ T cells before the COVID-19 pandemic (2011-2018). These CD4+ T cells came from roughly eleven-day cultures by negative selection. The Oncomine TCR Beta short-read assay was what sequenced the DNA obtained from cultured CD4+ T cells. The template was genomic DNA from cultured CD4+ T cells. TCRdb used MiXCR to reprocess the PCR reads, holding one entry per CDR3 protein. The sample comprises fewer than 9,500 distinct CDR3 sequences, less than 35% of which are singletons, and around 25% rests with the top ten. This CDR3 has 18 amino acids. The junction had 4 bases not matched to a gene; V was cut back by 0 bases and J by 4 bases. Germline V gene sequence: CDR1 MNHEY, CDR2 SMNVEV (reference sequence). Worth noting for this clonotype: The antigen is undetermined.

The V call is TRBV27, the J call TRBJ2-2; 14 nucleotides line up with TRBD2. The sequence derives from a human donor in good health. The sequenced sample consisted of CD4+ T cells from blood, cultured in vitro. CDR3 DNA sequence: TGTGCCAGCAGTTTATCGGGGACTAGCGGGAGAGGCACCGGGGAGCTGTTTTTT. This sequence encodes CASSLSGTSGRGTGELFF.